Listed here is a single T cell receptor (beta chain). Antigen: not known. The ends were cut back, 1 base at V and 2 bases at J, with 15 bases in the middle. The CDR3 loop spans 16 amino acids. The germline V gene encodes CDR1 MGHRA and CDR2 YSYEKL. This entry comes from a study of T cell repertoires in cytomegalovirus infection. Study observations and caveats: Ex vivo responses were dominated by HLA-C-restricted CMV-specific TCR beta clonotypes. Summed frequency of public TCR beta families distinguished CMV carriers with the relevant HLA.

TCRdb used MiXCR to reprocess the reads, holding one entry per CDR3 protein. The sample consists of 60,000 to 75,000 distinct CDR3 sequences, around 30% of them appearing once. The J gene is TRBJ2-7, the V gene TRBV4-1; no firm D call. This TCR came from a human donor in good health (CMV status not recorded). Some clones in this sample may be carry-over from other donors' samples. Specimen: CD8+ T cells from cultured PBMCs, collected from culture after CMV antigen stimulation. Here the CDR3 reads CASSQAGSSLTYEQYF. In nucleotides, the CDR3 is TGCGCCAGCAGCCAAGCGGGCTCGAGTTTAACCTACGAGCAGTACTTC.